The T cell receptor (beta chain) described here comes from a study of quantifying T cell responses using KT2 cells. Study at large: Reverse transcription used primers in the TCR alpha and beta constant regions.

Germline CDR1 reads SGHTA; CDR2 reads FQGNSA. V was pared by 5 bases and J by 0 bases, with 17 bases of the junction left unmatched. The length of the CDR3 is 19 residues. A single-stranded UMI oligo with SP2 sequence was ligated to cDNA 3' ends. An equimolar mix of RC1.1 and RC1.2 primed the beta chain across TRBC1 and TRBC2. TCRdb passed the UMI-ligation and nested PCR reads through MiXCR, listing each CDR3 protein once. The table has 60,000 or so distinct CDR3 sequences, 10% to 15% seen once. This clonotype occurred a few times. This sequence was found in a human donor. Sequenced: PBMCs spiked with cells of the T cell clone KT2. V and J are TRBV7-2 and TRBJ2-5, with 8 bases fitting TRBD2. The CDR3: CASSPNPWLAGGYQETQYF. The CDR3 DNA sequence: TGTGCCAGCAGCCCAAACCCATGGCTGGCGGGAGGTTACCAAGAGACCCAGTACTTC.